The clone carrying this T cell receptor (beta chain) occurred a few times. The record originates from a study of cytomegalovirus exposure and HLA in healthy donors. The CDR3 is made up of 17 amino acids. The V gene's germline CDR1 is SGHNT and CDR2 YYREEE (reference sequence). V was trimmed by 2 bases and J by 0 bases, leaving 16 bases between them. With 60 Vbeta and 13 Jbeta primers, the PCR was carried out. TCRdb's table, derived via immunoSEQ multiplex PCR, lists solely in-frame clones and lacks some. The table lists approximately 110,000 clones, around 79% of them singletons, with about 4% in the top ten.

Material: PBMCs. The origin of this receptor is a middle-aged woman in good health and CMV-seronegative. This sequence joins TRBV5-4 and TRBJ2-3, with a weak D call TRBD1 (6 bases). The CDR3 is CASSLGGARQSTDTQYF. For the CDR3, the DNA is TGTGCCAGCAGCTTAGGGGGTGCCCGCCAAAGCACAGATACGCAGTATTTT.